Shown below are 20 T cell receptor beta chains from a single sample sequenced in a study of T cells in Graves' hyperthyroidism and ophthalmopathy. Amplification yielded TCR beta CDR3 regions, with RNA transcripts as the source. RT-PCR in the first round (using the HTBI primer set) targeted the TCR CDR3. TCRdb processed the multiplex PCR reads anew with MiXCR; each CDR3 protein has one entry. The table includes hundreds of thousands of distinct CDR3 sequences, 45% detected once. The sample comprised peripheral blood or thyroid tissue (not recorded which). These receptors were collected from an adult man with Graves' disease, either hyperthyroidism or ophthalmopathy (not recorded which).

The CDR3 spells CASSYSGLSYEQYF. CDR3 nucleotide sequence: TGTGCCAGCAGTTACTCGGGTCTCTCCTACGAGCAGTACTTC. The chain employs TRBV6-2 or TRBV6-3 and TRBJ2-7; D is ambiguous. V lost 0 bases and J lost 0, with 6 bases in between. The CDR3 has 14 amino acids. The germline CDR1 and CDR2 sequences are MNHEY and SVGEGT.

The chain uses TRBV6-1 and TRBJ2-7; 8 positions match TRBD2. CDR3 size: 13 residues. Germline V gene data show CDR1 as MNHNS and CDR2 as SASEGT. The trim removed 8 bases at V and 5 bases at J, leaving 8 bases unmatched. CDR3 amino acids: CASHGTRLNEQYF. In DNA, the CDR3 is TGTGCCAGCCACGGGACTAGGCTAAACGAGCAGTACTTC.

The chain uses TRBV20-1 and TRBJ1-5; 7 bases are a match to TRBD1. V shed 6 bases and J 5 bases; nucleotides not matched to a gene: 10. The germline CDR1 and CDR2 sequences are DFQATT and SNEGSKA (reference sequence). This CDR3 is built from 14 residues. The CDR3 region has the DNA TGCAGTGCAGAGGGGGCAGGGGTCGATCAGCCCCAGCATTTT. Encoded protein: CSAEGAGVDQPQHF.

This rearrangement joins TRBV7-6 to TRBJ2-7; 12 bases map to TRBD2. Germline-derived CDR1 and CDR2 are SGHVS and FNYEAQ. V shed 6 bases and J 4 bases; nucleotides not matched to a gene: 10. This CDR3 comprises 16 residues. CDR3 region: CASSYSRLAGAYEQYF. Here the CDR3 DNA reads TGTGCCAGCAGTTACTCCCGACTAGCGGGAGCATACGAGCAGTACTTC.

The chain is built from TRBV19 and TRBJ2-7, with D possibly being TRBD1 (8 bases). CDR1 and CDR2 (germline): LNHDA, SQIVND (reference sequence). This CDR3 is 15 amino acids long. V lost 10 bases and J 3 bases, leaving 22 bases between the germline ends. The CDR3 sequence is CATGQGGLGIYEQYF. In DNA, the CDR3 is TGTGCCACTGGACAGGGAGGACTAGGGATCTACGAGCAGTACTTC.

This clonotype was detected many times. The rearrangement links TRBV24-1 to TRBJ2-5, with 12 bases lining up with TRBD2. This CDR3 contains 16 residues. Losses at the gene ends were 4 bases for V and 1 base for J; bases not matched to a gene: 3. CDR1 is KGHDR and CDR2 is SFDVKD in the germline V gene. The CDR3 DNA is TGTGCCACCAGTGAGGGGACTAGCGGGCGCCAAGAGACCCAGTACTTC. It is translated as CATSEGTSGRQETQYF.

This clonotype was recorded a few times. The chain joins TRBV7-2 to TRBJ2-5, with 13 bases fitting TRBD2. V gave up 6 bases and J gave up 2 bases; unmatched junction bases: 6. The CDR3 runs to 16 residues. Germline V lookup: CDR1 SGHTA, CDR2 FQGNSA. CDR3 sequence: CASSGLAGAGQETQYF. The DNA of the CDR3 is TGTGCCAGCAGTGGACTAGCGGGGGCCGGTCAAGAGACCCAGTACTTC.

This chain links TRBV2 with TRBJ1-1; D is perhaps TRBD1 (5 bases). This CDR3 spans 15 amino acids. V was trimmed by 5 bases and J by 0 bases, leaving 13 bases between them. Germline CDR1 SNHLY, CDR2 FYNNEI. CDR3: CASSYSTEMNTEAFF. CDR3 in DNA: TGTGCCAGCAGTTACTCGACAGAGATGAACACTGAAGCTTTCTTT.

The V and J genes are TRBV29-1 and TRBJ1-6; D may be TRBD1 (5 bases). The V end lost 3 bases, the J end lost 8 bases, and 14 bases lay between the germline ends. Germline CDR1 and CDR2: SQVTM and ANQGSEA. This CDR3 region has 14 residues. The chain's CDR3 is CSVEGSGIDSPLHF. The CDR3 bases are TGCAGCGTTGAGGGTTCAGGGATCGATTCACCCCTCCACTTT.

This clonotype occurred many times. This chain uses TRBV7-2 with TRBJ2-7; no reliable D call. Germline values: CDR1 SGHTA, CDR2 FQGNSA. The CDR3 is made up of 14 amino acids. V lost 8 bases and J lost 0, with 14 bases in between. CDR3 region: CASEYGPSSYEQYF. As DNA, the CDR3 is TGTGCCAGCGAATATGGCCCCAGCTCCTACGAGCAGTACTTC.

Written as DNA, the CDR3 is TGTGCCATCAGTGGACCCGAAACAGGGGTCTCTGGAAACACCATATATTTT. This encodes CAISGPETGVSGNTIYF. The V gene is TRBV10-3, the J gene TRBJ1-3, with 7 bases that match TRBD1. The germline V gene encodes CDR1 ENHRY and CDR2 SYGVKD. CDR3 length: 17 amino acids. The V gene end was trimmed by 4 bases and the J gene end by 0 bases; junction bases not matched to a gene: 9.

The chain combines TRBV7-9 with TRBJ1-2; D is unclear. This CDR3 contains 12 residues. In germline, CDR1 is SEHNR, CDR2 FQNEAQ (reference sequence). V dropped 5 bases and J dropped 8 bases, with 12 bases sitting between them. The CDR3 DNA is TGTGCCAGCAGCACCCCGTTAGGGGGCTACACCTTC. It yields the protein CASSTPLGGYTF.

Points on this clonotype: Since a much larger clone is just one base distant, this may be a read error. The conserved phenylalanine or tryptophan is not found at the CDR3 terminus, so this likely reflects a read error. This rearrangement joins TRBV12-3 or TRBV12-4 to TRBJ1-5, with a tentative D call TRBD1 (6 bases). With 6 bases removed from V and 4 bases from J, the gap between germline ends came to 19 bases. CDR3 length: 16 amino acids. CDR3 in DNA: TGTGCCAGCAGGGATACAGGGTCGGGAGAGAATCAGCCCCAGCATCTT. Encoded protein: CASRDTGSGENQPQHL.

In the case of this clonotype: A single base separates this from a much larger clone, so it may be a read error. Lacking the conserved final phenylalanine or tryptophan, this CDR3 likely reflects a read error. The rearrangement uses TRBV10-3 and TRBJ1-5; D is unclear. The CDR3 contains 14 residues. V lost 4 bases and J lost 1, with 8 bases in between. CDR1 and CDR2 from the germline V gene are ENHRY and SYGVKD. The chain's CDR3 is CAISAGPSNQPQHY. The CDR3 coding sequence is TGTGCCATCAGTGCAGGTCCGAGCAATCAGCCCCAGCATTAT.

The chain links TRBV7-2 to TRBJ2-2; D perhaps matches TRBD2 (5 bases). Germline loops: CDR1 SGHTA, CDR2 FQGNSA. The length of the CDR3 is 16 residues. V was trimmed by 5 bases and J by 2 bases, leaving 15 bases between them. The CDR3 nucleotides read TGTGCCAGCAGCCAAGAAGGAGCGGCTAACACCGGGGAGCTGTTTTTT. It specifies CASSQEGAANTGELFF.

The chain is built from TRBV12-3 or TRBV12-4 and TRBJ1-1, with TRBD1 matching over 8 bases. The CDR3 spans 15 residues. V gave up 4 bases and J gave up 2 bases; unmatched junction bases: 6. This chain's CDR3 is CASSYATGVNTEAFF. In DNA, the CDR3 is TGTGCCAGCAGTTACGCGACAGGGGTTAACACTGAAGCTTTCTTT.

This clonotype came up a few times. The chain carries TRBV29-1 and TRBJ2-1; D gene unclear. The germline V gene encodes CDR1 SQVTM and CDR2 ANQGSEA. V dropped 4 bases and J dropped 8 bases, with 15 bases sitting between them. The CDR3 has 13 amino acids. The CDR3 coding sequence is TGCAGCGTTGTGCAGGCGGATGGCTATGAGCAGTTCTTC. It encodes CSVVQADGYEQFF.

The J gene is TRBJ2-7, the V gene TRBV2, with D maybe TRBD2 (7 bases). The CDR3 covers 12 residues. The V gene lost 7 bases and the J gene lost 4 bases, with 11 bases spanning the gap. Germline assignment: CDR1 SNHLY and CDR2 FYNNEI. CDR3 protein: CASTGGLYEQYF. The CDR3 DNA reads as TGTGCCAGCACGGGGGGCCTTTACGAGCAGTACTTC.

This clonotype was observed a handful of times. The chain links TRBV2 to TRBJ2-7; D is possibly TRBD1 (6 bases). Trimming took 7 bases from V and 3 from J, leaving 13 bases between them. This CDR3 region has 13 residues. Germline V gene data show CDR1 as SNHLY and CDR2 as FYNNEI. CDR3 coding DNA: TGTGCCAGCAACCAGGGGCGCATCTACGAGCAGTACTTC. It codes for CASNQGRIYEQYF. Complete variable domain (other parts from reference TRBV2 and TRBJ2-7): EPEVTQTPSHQVTQMGQEVILRCVPISNHLYFYWYRQILGQKVEFLVSFYNNEISEKSEIFDDQFSVERPDGSNFTLKIRSTKLEDSAMYFCASNQGRIYEQYFGPGTRLTVT.

This chain links TRBV2 with TRBJ1-3; unclear D gene. The V gene lost 0 bases and the J gene lost 2 bases, with 11 bases spanning the gap. The germline CDR1 and CDR2 sequences are SNHLY and FYNNEI. The length of the CDR3 is 16 residues. The CDR3 sequence is CASSEAPGDAGNTIYF. CDR3 DNA sequence: TGTGCCAGCAGTGAAGCGCCCGGGGATGCTGGAAACACCATATATTTT.